This TCR beta chain was recovered during a study of STAT5B mutations in CD4+ large granular lymphocyte leukemia. On the study more broadly: The CDR3 'QG' motif was associated with a particular HLA allele among healthy donors. General observations from the study: Without HLA matching, higher CD4+ than CD8+ T-LGLL clonality could reflect small sample size. Main leukemic clonotypes were patient-specific, but 20% to 25% appeared at low frequency elsewhere.

The assay was run at survey level. Data came from immunoSEQ multiplex PCR; TCRdb stores just in-frame clones and leaves some out. The data show around 32,000 clones, roughly 70% seen once. This CDR3 has 18 amino acids. Germline V gives CDR1 SGHNT, CDR2 YYREEE (reference sequence). The V and J ends lost 0 bases and 1 base, in that order; junction bases with no gene match: 4. As regards this clone: Its antigen is currently unknown.

The receptor was isolated from a human donor in good health. The sample taken for sequencing was CD4+ T cells from blood buffy coats. The rearrangement joins TRBV5-4 to TRBJ2-2; 12 bases fit TRBD2. CDR3 amino acids: CASSLELAGGLNTGELFF. The CDR3 coding sequence is TGTGCCAGCAGCTTGGAACTAGCGGGGGGACTGAACACCGGGGAGCTGTTTTTT.